The 26 T cell receptor beta chains given below trace back to one sample, sequenced in a study of beta chain features in type 1 diabetes. General study points: Shortening of TCRB CDR3s, moderate but significant, appeared in all four CD4+ subsets of Type 1 diabetes patients.

Their antigens remain unidentified. As every portion of the isolated RNA was reverse transcribed, the sequencing read expressed TCRB transcripts. Sequenced by immunoSEQ multiplex PCR; TCRdb stores in-frame clones only, minus some. Among tens of thousands of clones, about 47% were seen once, and the ten largest hold around 2.5%. Sequencing was performed on Tregs from blood. The receptors originated from a woman between 35 and 50 years old with type 1 diabetes.

This chain links TRBV23-1 with TRBJ1-1; D is ambiguous. TRBV23-1 is known as an ORF, though its function is uncertain. The V end was cut by 8 bases, the J end by 3 bases, with 7 bases between. The CDR3 consists of 11 residues. The CDR3 is CASERDTEAFF. The CDR3 DNA reads as TGCGCCAGCGAGAGAGACACTGAAGCTTTCTTT.

This clone was seen only a few times. The chain uses TRBV6-5 and TRBJ1-1, with D perhaps matching TRBD1 (5 bases). Trimming removed 2 bases at V and 0 bases at J, with 7 bases between. CDR1 and CDR2 (germline): MNHEY, SVGAGI. The CDR3 contains 14 residues. The CDR3 DNA is TGTGCCAGCAGTTACCAGGGCATGAACACTGAAGCTTTCTTT. Its protein is CASSYQGMNTEAFF.

This chain connects TRBV4-2 to TRBJ2-2; 9 bases align to TRBD1. Per the germline V gene, CDR1 is LGHNA and CDR2 is YNFKEQ. This CDR3 is built from 17 residues. The junction had 8 bases not matched to a gene; V was cut back by 4 bases and J by 2 bases. CDR3 in DNA: TGTGCCAGCAGCCGGCTAGGACAGGGGACTAACACCGGGGAGCTGTTTTTT. Protein sequence: CASSRLGQGTNTGELFF.

Comment on this clone: A read error may produce the germline difference seen at one junction end. This chain joins TRBV4-3 and TRBJ1-6; D gene uncertain. The CDR3 has 15 residues. Germline V CDR1 and CDR2: LGHNA, YSLEER. DNA of the CDR3: TGCGCCAGCAGCCAAGAGGTCGCGTCGTATTCCCCCCTCCACTTT. Translating gives CASSQEVASYSPLHF.

The CDR3 protein is CASSSAMPVYGYTF. DNA for the CDR3: TGTGCCAGCAGCTCCGCCATGCCGGTCTATGGCTACACCTTC. The chain links TRBV7-2 to TRBJ1-2; D unresolved. The V gene's germline CDR1 is SGHTA and CDR2 FQGNSA. This CDR3 spans 14 amino acids. V was shortened by 4 bases and J by 4 bases, with 13 bases between the two germline ends.

This clone was found a few times. V gene TRBV5-1 combines with J gene TRBJ2-4; the match to TRBD1 covers 7 bases. The CDR3 covers 15 residues. Unmatched junction bases numbered 4, after V lost 0 bases and J lost 4 bases. Looked up from germline, CDR1 is SGHRS and CDR2 is YFSETQ. For the CDR3, the DNA is TGCGCCAGCAGCTTGGGACAGGGATCGAAAAACATTCAGTACTTC. This encodes CASSLGQGSKNIQYF.

In the case of this clone: At one end the junction does not follow the germline gene, possibly because of a read error. The rearrangement links TRBV28 to TRBJ2-7; no firm D call. CDR3 size: 13 residues. Germline CDR1 and CDR2: MDHEN and SYDVKM. Here the CDR3 DNA reads TGTGCCAGTAGTTATCCCTCCACGGAGGAGCAGTACTTC. Its protein product is CASSYPSTEEQYF.

This clone was found once. The V and J genes are TRBV5-1 and TRBJ2-3, with a tentative D call TRBD2 (5 bases). Germline CDR1 and CDR2: SGHRS and YFSETQ. The CDR3 loop spans 15 amino acids. V was clipped by 10 bases and J by 1 base, with 19 bases between them. The CDR3 is CASRTRWDGTDTQYF. The CDR3 bases are TGCGCCTCTCGGACTCGTTGGGATGGCACAGATACGCAGTATTTT.

This clone was seen a handful of times. J is TRBJ2-2 and V is TRBV7-2; 9 bases match TRBD1. The length of the CDR3 is 16 residues. The junction had 6 bases not matched to a gene; V was cut back by 2 bases and J by 5 bases. Germline V CDR1 and CDR2: SGHTA, FQGNSA. CDR3 amino acids: CASSLNTGGSTGELFF. The CDR3 region has the DNA TGTGCCAGCAGCTTAAATACAGGGGGCTCTACCGGGGAGCTGTTTTTT. Looking up the rest from reference TRBV7-2 and TRBJ2-2 gives the full variable domain: GAGVSQSPSNKVTEKGKDVELRCDPISGHTALYWYRQSLGQGLEFLIYFQGNSAPDKSGLPSDRFSAERTGGSVSTLTIQRTQQEDSAVYLCASSLNTGGSTGELFFGEGSRLTVL.

V is TRBV6-5 and J is TRBJ2-2; D is undetermined. Germline V gene sequence: CDR1 MNHEY, CDR2 SVGAGI. Trimming pared 2 bases from V and 1 base from J, leaving 11 bases between. The CDR3 runs to 16 residues. CDR3: CASSYGRRLNTGELFF. As DNA, the CDR3 is TGTGCCAGCAGTTACGGGCGACGCTTGAACACCGGGGAGCTGTTTTTT.

The CDR3 nucleotides read TGCGCCAGCAGCCTGGGACTAGTTGCTTACAATGAGCAGTTCTTC. Protein product: CASSLGLVAYNEQFF. The chain has TRBV5-1 and TRBJ2-1; 8 bases are shared with TRBD2. J gave up 4 bases and V 4 bases, and 7 bases lay outside the gene matches. The CDR3 extends over 15 amino acids. Germline V CDR1 and CDR2: SGHRS, YFSETQ.

The chain joins TRBV5-4 to TRBJ1-1, with unresolved D. The ends were cut back, 2 bases at V and 5 bases at J, with 10 bases in the middle. Germline V lookup: CDR1 SGHNT, CDR2 YYREEE (reference sequence). The CDR3 totals 13 residues. The CDR3 DNA reads TGTGCCAGCAGCTTTACCCGGGATACTGAAGCTTTCTTT. Protein product: CASSFTRDTEAFF.

In this sample, this clone turned up a few times. The chain joins TRBV7-9 to TRBJ1-1; D is uncertain. V was trimmed by 0 bases and J by 3 bases, leaving 8 bases between them. The CDR3 loop spans 14 amino acids. Germline CDR1 SEHNR, CDR2 FQNEAQ (reference sequence). Written as DNA, the CDR3 is TGTGCCAGCAGCTTAGCACGGGGATACACTGAAGCTTTCTTT. Translated, it gives CASSLARGYTEAFF.

This sequence joins TRBV19 and TRBJ1-5; D is unresolved. Trimming stripped 3 bases from V and 2 bases from J, with 5 bases between. Per germline, CDR1 LNHDA and CDR2 SQIVND (reference sequence). The CDR3 runs 13 residues. The CDR3 protein is CASSITGNQPQHF. The CDR3 DNA sequence: TGTGCCAGTAGTATTACGGGCAATCAGCCCCAGCATTTT.

Only a few counts were recorded for this clone. This chain connects TRBV18 to TRBJ2-7; 14 positions agree with TRBD2. J gave up 5 bases and V 3 bases, and 3 bases lay outside the gene matches. This CDR3 comprises 15 residues. Germline loops: CDR1 KGHSH, CDR2 LQKENI. The CDR3 DNA follows: TGTGCCAGCTCACCTGGGACTAGCGGGGGTGACGAGCAGTACTTC. It translates to CASSPGTSGGDEQYF.

Only a few counts were recorded for this clone. The CDR3 DNA is TGTGCCAGCAGCTTAGCCGGGGTTGGCACCGGGGAGCTGTTTTTT. It is translated as CASSLAGVGTGELFF. The V and J genes are TRBV7-2 and TRBJ2-2; D is possibly TRBD2 (5 bases). CDR3 length equals 15 residues. Trimming cost V 0 bases and J 4 bases, with 9 bases left between them. The germline V gene encodes CDR1 SGHTA and CDR2 FQGNSA.

The chain joins TRBV7-2 to TRBJ1-2, with TRBD1 as a possible D gene (5 bases). Germline V gene data show CDR1 as SGHTA and CDR2 as FQGNSA. CDR3 length: 13 residues. Trimming left V 3 bases short and J 10 bases short, with 15 bases between. The CDR3 loop reads CASSLGPGVVYTF. CDR3 in DNA: TGTGCCAGCAGCTTGGGGCCGGGCGTCGTCTACACCTTC.

The chain has TRBV29-1 and TRBJ1-1; D might be TRBD1 (5 bases). CDR1 is SQVTM and CDR2 is ANQGSEA in the germline V gene. The CDR3 spans 12 residues. V shed 0 bases and J shed 11 bases, with 13 bases lying between them. For the CDR3, the DNA is TGCAGCGTTGAAGATCTAGGGGAAGACGCTTTCTTT. This translates into CSVEDLGEDAFF.

The chain recombines TRBV5-1 with TRBJ2-5, with 9 bases aligning to TRBD1. The tail of the sequence fits TRBJ2-7 better, so the J call may be wrong. The CDR3 consists of 12 residues. Germline values: CDR1 SGHRS, CDR2 YFSETQ. This CDR3 reads CASSWTGDEQYF. Written as DNA, the CDR3 is TGCGCCAGCAGCTGGACAGGGGACGAGCAGTACTTC.

V usage is TRBV29-1 and J usage is TRBJ1-1; D is perhaps TRBD1 (5 bases). Trimming removed 6 bases at V and 0 bases at J, with 11 bases between. Germline-derived CDR1 and CDR2 are SQVTM and ANQGSEA. CDR3 length: 13 amino acids. CDR3 DNA sequence: TGCAGCGTCGGAGGGGACCTGAACACTGAAGCTTTCTTT. Its translation: CSVGGDLNTEAFF.

V and J are TRBV29-1 and TRBJ2-1; 9 bases are shared with TRBD1. The germline gives CDR1 SQVTM, CDR2 ANQGSEA. The trim removed 6 bases at V and 8 bases at J, leaving 8 bases unmatched. The CDR3 has 13 amino acids. The CDR3 nucleotides read TGCAGCGTGTCGGACAGGGGAGAAGATGAGCAGTTCTTC. This translates into CSVSDRGEDEQFF.

The DNA of the CDR3 is TGCGCCAGCAGCTTCACAGGGGGCGATGGCTACACCTTC. This codes for CASSFTGGDGYTF. V usage is TRBV5-1 and J usage is TRBJ1-2; 9 nucleotides align to TRBD1. The CDR3 is 13 amino acids. Germline CDR1 reads SGHRS; CDR2 reads YFSETQ. The junction had 2 bases not matched to a gene; V was cut back by 2 bases and J by 6 bases.

V is TRBV5-1 and J is TRBJ2-5; 7 bases align to TRBD2. The J call may be mistaken, given a closer DNA end match to TRBJ2-7. CDR1 is SGHRS and CDR2 is YFSETQ in the germline V gene. The CDR3 runs to 14 residues. The CDR3 coding sequence is TGCGCCAGCAGCGGGGGGGACTCAACCTACGAGCAGTACTTC. Translating it yields CASSGGDSTYEQYF.

This clone was detected a few times. The chain employs TRBV5-1 and TRBJ2-2; 9 bases line up with TRBD1. From germline, CDR1 is SGHRS and CDR2 YFSETQ. CDR3 length: 16 residues. With V trimmed by 0 bases and J by 1 base, 1 base remained unmatched. The CDR3 sequence: CASSLGDRVNTGELFF. The CDR3 DNA sequence: TGCGCCAGCAGCTTGGGGGACAGGGTGAACACCGGGGAGCTGTTTTTT.

This clone has more than one count but fewer than ten. This sequence joins TRBV28 and TRBJ2-1; D perhaps matches TRBD2 (6 bases). Germline lookup yields CDR1 MDHEN and CDR2 SYDVKM. CDR3 length: 14 residues. Trimming pared 6 bases from V and 1 base from J, leaving 10 bases between. The CDR3: CASRFSGSYNEQFF. DNA of the CDR3: TGTGCCAGCAGGTTTAGCGGTTCCTACAATGAGCAGTTCTTC.

The chain is built from TRBV5-6 and TRBJ2-5, with TRBD1 as a possible D gene (5 bases). TRBJ2-7 matches the DNA end more closely, so the J call is doubtful. Germline V gene data show CDR1 as SGHDT and CDR2 as YYEEEE. The CDR3 has 12 amino acids. CDR3 sequence: CASSGASSEQYF. The CDR3 bases are TGTGCCAGCAGCGGGGCCTCGAGCGAGCAGTACTTC.